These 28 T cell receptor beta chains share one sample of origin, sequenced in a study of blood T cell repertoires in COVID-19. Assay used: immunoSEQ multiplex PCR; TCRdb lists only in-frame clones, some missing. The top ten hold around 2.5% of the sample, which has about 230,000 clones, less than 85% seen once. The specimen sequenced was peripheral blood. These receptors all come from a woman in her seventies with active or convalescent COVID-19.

The CDR3 DNA sequence: TGTGCCAGCAGCAAAGAATCGGTCAGGTCCAGGGGATACGAGCAGTACTTC. This translates into CASSKESVRSRGYEQYF. The chain joins TRBV21-1 to TRBJ2-7; TRBD1, the table's D call, lacks a check against the DNA. TRBV21-1 is a known pseudogene. This CDR3 comprises 17 residues.

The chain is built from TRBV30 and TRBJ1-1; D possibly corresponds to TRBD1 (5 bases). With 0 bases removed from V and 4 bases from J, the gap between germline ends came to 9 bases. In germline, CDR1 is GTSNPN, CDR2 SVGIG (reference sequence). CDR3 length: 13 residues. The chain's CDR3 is CAWSVKGATEAFF. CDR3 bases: TGTGCCTGGAGTGTAAAAGGGGCCACTGAAGCTTTCTTT.

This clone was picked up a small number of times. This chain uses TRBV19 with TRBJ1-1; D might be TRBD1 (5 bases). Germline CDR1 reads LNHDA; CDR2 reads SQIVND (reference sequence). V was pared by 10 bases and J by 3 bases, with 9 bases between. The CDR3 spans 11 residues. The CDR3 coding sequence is TGTGCCACTACGGGGGACACTGAAGCTTTCTTT. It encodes CATTGDTEAFF.

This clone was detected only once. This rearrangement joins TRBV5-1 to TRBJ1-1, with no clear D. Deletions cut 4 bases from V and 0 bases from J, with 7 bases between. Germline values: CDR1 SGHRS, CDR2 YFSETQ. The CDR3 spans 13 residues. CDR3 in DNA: TGCGCCAGCAGCGAGAGCATGAACACTGAAGCTTTCTTT. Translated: CASSESMNTEAFF.

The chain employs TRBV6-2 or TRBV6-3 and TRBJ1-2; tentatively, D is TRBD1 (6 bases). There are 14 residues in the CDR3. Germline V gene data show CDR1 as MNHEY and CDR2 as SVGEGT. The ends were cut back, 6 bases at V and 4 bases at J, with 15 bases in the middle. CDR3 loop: CASSPRGAFYGYTF. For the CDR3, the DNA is TGTGCCAGCAGCCCCCGGGGGGCCTTCTATGGCTACACCTTC.

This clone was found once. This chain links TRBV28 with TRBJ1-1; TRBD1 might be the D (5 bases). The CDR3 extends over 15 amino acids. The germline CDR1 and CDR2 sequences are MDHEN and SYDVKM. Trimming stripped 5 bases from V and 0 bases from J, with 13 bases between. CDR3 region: CASSRGLWLNTEAFF. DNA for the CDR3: TGTGCCAGCAGTAGGGGCCTATGGTTGAACACTGAAGCTTTCTTT.

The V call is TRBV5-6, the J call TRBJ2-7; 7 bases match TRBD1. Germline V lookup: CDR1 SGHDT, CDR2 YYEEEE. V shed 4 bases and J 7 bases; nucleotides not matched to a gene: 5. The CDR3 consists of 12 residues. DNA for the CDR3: TGTGCCAGCAGCCGCACAGGGGTTGAGCAGTACTTC. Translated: CASSRTGVEQYF. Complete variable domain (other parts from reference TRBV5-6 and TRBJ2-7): DAGVTQSPTHLIKTRGQQVTLRCSPKSGHDTVSWYQQALGQGPQFIFQYYEEEERQRGNFPDRFSGHQFPNYSSELNVNALLLGDSALYLCASSRTGVEQYFGPGTRLTVT.

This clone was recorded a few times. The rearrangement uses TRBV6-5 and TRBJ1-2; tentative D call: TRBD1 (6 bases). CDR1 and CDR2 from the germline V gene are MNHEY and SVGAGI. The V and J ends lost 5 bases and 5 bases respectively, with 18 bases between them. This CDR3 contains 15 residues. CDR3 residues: CASSRIPGHRYGYTF. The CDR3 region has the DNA TGTGCCAGCAGTCGTATCCCGGGACACAGATATGGCTACACCTTC.

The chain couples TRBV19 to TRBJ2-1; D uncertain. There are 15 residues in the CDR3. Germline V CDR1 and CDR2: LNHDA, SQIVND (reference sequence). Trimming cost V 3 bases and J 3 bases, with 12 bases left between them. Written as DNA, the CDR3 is TGTGCCAGTAGTATGATCTTAGTAAGCTACAATGAGCAGTTCTTC. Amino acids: CASSMILVSYNEQFF.

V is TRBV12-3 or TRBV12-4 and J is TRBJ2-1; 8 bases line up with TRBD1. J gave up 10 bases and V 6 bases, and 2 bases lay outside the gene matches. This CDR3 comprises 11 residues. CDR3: CASRGQVEQFF. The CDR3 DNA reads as TGTGCCAGCAGGGGACAGGTCGAGCAGTTCTTC.

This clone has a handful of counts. In nucleotides, the CDR3 is TGTGCCAGCTTGGGGCAGGGATCGGGCTATGGCTACACCTTC. As protein: CASLGQGSGYGYTF. The chain uses TRBV5-6 and TRBJ1-2, with D perhaps matching TRBD1 (5 bases). CDR1 and CDR2 from the germline V gene are SGHDT and YYEEEE. This CDR3 is 14 amino acids long. Trimming shortened V by 7 bases and J by 4 bases, and 17 bases separated the two germline ends.

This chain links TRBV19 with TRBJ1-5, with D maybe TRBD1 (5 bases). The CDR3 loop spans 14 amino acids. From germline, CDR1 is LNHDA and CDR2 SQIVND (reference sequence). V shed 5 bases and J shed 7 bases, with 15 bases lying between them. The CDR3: CASSPGTRGQPQHF. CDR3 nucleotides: TGTGCCAGTAGTCCCGGGACGCGGGGCCAGCCCCAGCATTTT.

In DNA, the CDR3 is TGCGCCAGCAGCCAACCCGGGACAGGGGGCGTCTATGGCTACACCTTC. This translates into CASSQPGTGGVYGYTF. J is TRBJ1-2 and V is TRBV4-1, with 12 positions matching TRBD1. Germline CDR1 MGHRA, CDR2 YSYEKL. The ends lost 2 bases at V and 4 bases at J; junction bases unmatched: 5. The CDR3 has 16 amino acids.

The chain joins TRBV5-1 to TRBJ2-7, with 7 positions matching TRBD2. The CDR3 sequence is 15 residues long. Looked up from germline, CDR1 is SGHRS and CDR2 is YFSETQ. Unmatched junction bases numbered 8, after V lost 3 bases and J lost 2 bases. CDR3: CASSSTWGGPYEQYF. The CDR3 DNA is TGCGCCAGCAGCTCCACCTGGGGAGGGCCCTACGAGCAGTACTTC.

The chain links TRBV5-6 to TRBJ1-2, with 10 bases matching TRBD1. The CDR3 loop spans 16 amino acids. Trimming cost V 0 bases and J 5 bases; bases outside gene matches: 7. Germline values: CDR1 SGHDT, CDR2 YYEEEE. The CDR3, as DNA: TGTGCCAGCAGCTTGGGACAGGGGGCCTCCTCGTATGGCTACACCTTC. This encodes CASSLGQGASSYGYTF.

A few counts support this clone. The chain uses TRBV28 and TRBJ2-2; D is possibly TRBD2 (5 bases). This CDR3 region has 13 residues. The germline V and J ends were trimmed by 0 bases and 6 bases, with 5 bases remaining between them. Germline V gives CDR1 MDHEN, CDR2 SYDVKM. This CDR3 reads CASSLWEAGELFF. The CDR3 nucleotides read TGTGCCAGCAGTTTATGGGAGGCCGGGGAGCTGTTTTTT.

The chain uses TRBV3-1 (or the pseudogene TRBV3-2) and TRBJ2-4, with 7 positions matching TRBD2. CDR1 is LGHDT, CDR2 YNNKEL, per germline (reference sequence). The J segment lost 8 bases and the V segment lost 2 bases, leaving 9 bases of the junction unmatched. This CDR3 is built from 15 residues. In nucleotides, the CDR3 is TGTGCCAGCAGCCAAAATAGCGGGTTGGGGGACATTCAGTACTTC. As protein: CASSQNSGLGDIQYF.

DNA of the CDR3: TGTGCCAGCAGCCCCAAAGTGGGCGGGGGAGACAATGAGCAGTTCTTC. This encodes CASSPKVGGGDNEQFF. The chain recombines TRBV7-9 with TRBJ2-1, with TRBD2 identical over 7 bases. The CDR3 runs 16 residues. With 5 bases clipped from V and 5 bases from J, the junction kept 12 bases outside the gene matches. The germline gives CDR1 SEHNR, CDR2 FQNEAQ (reference sequence).

CDR3 in DNA: TGTGCCAGCAGGGGGGTCCCGACTAGCGGAGGGACCCAGTACTTC. Protein sequence: CASRGVPTSGGTQYF. The chain has TRBV2 and TRBJ2-5; 9 positions agree with TRBD2. The CDR3 has 15 amino acids. CDR1 and CDR2 (germline): SNHLY, FYNNEI. The V segment lost 6 bases and the J segment 7 bases; nucleotides outside the gene matches: 12.

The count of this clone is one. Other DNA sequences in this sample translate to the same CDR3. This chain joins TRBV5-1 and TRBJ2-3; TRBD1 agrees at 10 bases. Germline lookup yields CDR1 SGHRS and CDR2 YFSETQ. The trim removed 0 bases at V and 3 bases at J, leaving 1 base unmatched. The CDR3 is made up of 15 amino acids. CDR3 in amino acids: CASSLGTGGTDTQYF. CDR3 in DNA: TGCGCCAGCAGCTTGGGGACAGGGGGAACAGATACGCAGTATTTT.

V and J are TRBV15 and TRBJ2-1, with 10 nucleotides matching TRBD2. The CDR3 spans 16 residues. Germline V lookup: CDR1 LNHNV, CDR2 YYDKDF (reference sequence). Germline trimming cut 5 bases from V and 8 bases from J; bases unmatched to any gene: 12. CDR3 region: CATSGPQREGVDEQFF. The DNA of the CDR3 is TGTGCCACCAGCGGGCCTCAGCGGGAGGGCGTGGATGAGCAGTTCTTC.

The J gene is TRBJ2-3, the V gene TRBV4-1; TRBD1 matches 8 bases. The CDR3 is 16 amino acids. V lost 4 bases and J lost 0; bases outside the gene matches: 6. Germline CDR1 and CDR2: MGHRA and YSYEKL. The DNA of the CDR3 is TGCGCCAGCAGCCGTGAGACAGGGGCTAGCACAGATACGCAGTATTTT. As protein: CASSRETGASTDTQYF.

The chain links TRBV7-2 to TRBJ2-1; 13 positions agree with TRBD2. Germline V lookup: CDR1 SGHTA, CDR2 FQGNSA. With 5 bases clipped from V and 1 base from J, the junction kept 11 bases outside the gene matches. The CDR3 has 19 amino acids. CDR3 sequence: CASSATSGRLRKSYNEQFF. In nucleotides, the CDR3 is TGTGCCAGCAGCGCGACTAGCGGGAGGCTAAGGAAATCCTACAATGAGCAGTTCTTC.

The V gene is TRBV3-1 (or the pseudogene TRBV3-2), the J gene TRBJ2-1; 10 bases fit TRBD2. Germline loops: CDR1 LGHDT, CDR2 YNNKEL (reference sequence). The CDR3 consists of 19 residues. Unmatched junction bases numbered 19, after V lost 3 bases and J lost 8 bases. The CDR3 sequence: CASSQTKGGRGLAVYEQFF. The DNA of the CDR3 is TGTGCCAGCAGCCAGACGAAAGGGGGGCGAGGACTAGCGGTTTATGAGCAGTTCTTC.

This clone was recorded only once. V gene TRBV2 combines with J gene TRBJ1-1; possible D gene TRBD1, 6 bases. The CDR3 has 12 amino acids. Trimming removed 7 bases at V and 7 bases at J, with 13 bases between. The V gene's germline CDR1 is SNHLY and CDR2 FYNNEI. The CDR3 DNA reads TGTGCCAGCACTGCAGGGGAGATTGAAGCTTTCTTT. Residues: CASTAGEIEAFF.

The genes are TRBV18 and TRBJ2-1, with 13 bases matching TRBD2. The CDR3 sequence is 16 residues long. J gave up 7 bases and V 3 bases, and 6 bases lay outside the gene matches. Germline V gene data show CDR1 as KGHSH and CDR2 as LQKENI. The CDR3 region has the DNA TGTGCCAGCTCACCCCAGACTAGCGGGGGGACAAATGAGCAGTTCTTC. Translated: CASSPQTSGGTNEQFF.

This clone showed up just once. The CDR3 region has the DNA TGTGCCTGGACCTGGACAGGGTTGAACACTGAAGCTTTCTTT. Its translation: CAWTWTGLNTEAFF. The chain is built from TRBV30 and TRBJ1-1; TRBD1 matches 8 bases. This CDR3 region has 14 residues. J gave up 0 bases and V 4 bases, and 4 bases lay outside the gene matches. The germline gives CDR1 GTSNPN, CDR2 SVGIG (reference sequence).

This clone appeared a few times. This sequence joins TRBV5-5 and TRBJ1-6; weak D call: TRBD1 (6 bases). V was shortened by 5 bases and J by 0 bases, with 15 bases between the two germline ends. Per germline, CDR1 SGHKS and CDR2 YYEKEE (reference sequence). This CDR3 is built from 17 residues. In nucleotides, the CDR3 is TGTGCCAGCAGTCACGATACAGGGACCTCCTATAATTCACCCCTCCACTTT. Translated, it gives CASSHDTGTSYNSPLHF.